Following are 27 T cell receptor beta chains from one sample sequenced in a study of human versus mouse CDR3 diversity and MHC coevolution listed by TCRdb under 2017. The method was the immunoSEQ multiplex PCR assay. Imported from immuneACCESS, the table was reduced by TCRdb to in-frame sequences with V and J called. These copies leave out some clones; in studies compared against another copy, an unresolved V gene accounts for under half, and the cause of the remainder is not known. The sample profile shows 50,000 to 65,000 clones; 90% to 95% of them were found once. About 19% of the sample comes from the top ten. Material for sequencing was naive CD4+ T cells from blood. The cell subset or site label on this specimen signifies: CD45RO-negative CD62L-positive naive CD4 T cells. Every receptor here comes from a person aged 55 to 70 in good health.

The V call is TRBV7-3, the J call TRBJ2-7; D gene ambiguous. Per the germline V gene, CDR1 is SGHTA and CDR2 is FQGTGA. This CDR3 spans 15 amino acids. Between the trimmed V and J ends, which lost 1 base and 0 bases, there was a span of 10 bases. In nucleotides, the CDR3 is TGTGCCAGCAGCTTAAACGGTCAGGTCTCCTACGAGCAGTACTTC. Amino acid sequence: CASSLNGQVSYEQYF.

The chain combines TRBV5-1 with TRBJ2-1, with 8 positions matching TRBD1. Germline lookup yields CDR1 SGHRS and CDR2 YFSETQ. This CDR3 has 15 amino acids. V trimming: 2 bases; J trimming: 4 bases; junction bases outside the gene matches: 5. DNA for the CDR3: TGCGCCAGCAGCTTCACGGGACAGGATTACAATGAGCAGTTCTTC. Translation: CASSFTGQDYNEQFF.

This chain uses TRBV5-4 with TRBJ2-7; 13 positions match TRBD2. V trimming: 4 bases; J trimming: 2 bases; junction bases outside the gene matches: 3. The germline gives CDR1 SGHNT, CDR2 YYREEE (reference sequence). The CDR3 extends over 15 amino acids. The CDR3 region is CASSRGLAGTYEQYF. CDR3 nucleotides: TGTGCCAGCAGCCGGGGACTAGCGGGGACCTACGAGCAGTACTTC.

The DNA of the CDR3 is TGTGCCAGTAGTGGTAGGGACAGGGGCGAGCAGTACTTC. Translating it yields CASSGRDRGEQYF. The genes are TRBV19 and TRBJ2-7; 10 positions match TRBD1. Losses at the gene ends were 5 bases for V and 6 bases for J; bases not matched to a gene: 4. This CDR3 is 13 amino acids long. The germline V gene encodes CDR1 LNHDA and CDR2 SQIVND (reference sequence). Complete variable domain (other parts from reference TRBV19 and TRBJ2-7): DGGITQSPKYLFRKEGQNVTLSCEQNLNHDAMYWYRQDPGQGLRLIYYSQIVNDFQKGDIAEGYSVSREKKESFPLTVTSAQKNPTAFYLCASSGRDRGEQYFGPGTRLTVT.

The V gene is TRBV9, the J gene TRBJ1-1; D is possibly TRBD1 (6 bases). The CDR3 totals 18 residues. Germline loops: CDR1 SGDLS, CDR2 YYNGEE. Trimming removed 0 bases from V and 5 bases from J, with 23 bases in between. This CDR3 reads CASSVGATGLGEQTEAFF. CDR3 nucleotides: TGTGCCAGCAGCGTAGGAGCCACAGGGTTAGGAGAACAAACTGAAGCTTTCTTT.

The rearrangement uses TRBV7-9 and TRBJ1-3, with D tentatively TRBD1 (5 bases). Germline V gene lookup returns CDR1 SEHNR and CDR2 FQNEAQ (reference sequence). CDR3 length: 15 amino acids. Trimming took 5 bases from V and 1 from J, leaving 12 bases between them. The CDR3 reads CASSASTVSGNTIYF. CDR3 bases: TGTGCCAGCAGCGCCTCGACAGTATCTGGAAACACCATATATTTT.

This clone has more than one count but fewer than ten. The rearrangement uses TRBV18 and TRBJ1-2; D call uncertain. Deletions cut 3 bases from V and 3 bases from J, with 8 bases between. Looked up from germline, CDR1 is KGHSH and CDR2 is LQKENI. The CDR3 sequence is 13 residues long. The CDR3 region is CASSPRGDYGYTF. The CDR3 DNA follows: TGTGCCAGCTCACCCCGGGGTGACTATGGCTACACCTTC.

The V and J genes are TRBV5-1 and TRBJ1-1, with TRBD1 matching over 8 bases. CDR3 length: 15 amino acids. J was trimmed by 1 base and V by 3 bases; bases with no gene match: 5. Per germline, CDR1 SGHRS and CDR2 YFSETQ. CDR3 protein: CASSSGQGGNTEAFF. The CDR3 DNA is TGCGCCAGCAGCTCCGGACAGGGAGGGAACACTGAAGCTTTCTTT.

This chain links TRBV6-5 with TRBJ1-1; perhaps TRBD1 as D (5 bases). The V and J ends lost 0 bases and 0 bases respectively, with 8 bases between them. The V gene's germline CDR1 is MNHEY and CDR2 SVGAGI. CDR3 length equals 15 residues. CDR3 region: CASSYSRTLNTEAFF. The CDR3 DNA reads as TGTGCCAGCAGTTACTCGAGGACATTGAACACTGAAGCTTTCTTT.

The chain is built from TRBV18 and TRBJ2-3; 11 bases are shared with TRBD2. CDR1 is KGHSH and CDR2 is LQKENI in the germline V gene. Trimming at V came to 2 bases and at J to 5 bases, leaving 6 bases not matched to a gene. The CDR3 extends over 16 amino acids. The CDR3 DNA reads as TGTGCCAGCTCACCATCGACTAGCGGGACGGGAGATACGCAGTATTTT. Translating gives CASSPSTSGTGDTQYF.

The sample holds a few counts of this clone. The rearrangement joins TRBV19 to TRBJ1-4, with TRBD1 as a possible D gene (5 bases). Per the germline V gene, CDR1 is LNHDA and CDR2 is SQIVND (reference sequence). Trimming took off 4 bases at V and 13 bases at J, with 16 bases between the two ends. The CDR3 has 13 amino acids. The CDR3 nucleotides are TGTGCCAGTAGTACCCAACTGGACACCCCACTGTTTTTT. This gives the protein CASSTQLDTPLFF.

This clone has just one count. V usage is TRBV7-6 and J usage is TRBJ2-5, with D possibly being TRBD2 (5 bases). Trimming stripped 1 base from V and 4 bases from J, with 10 bases between. This CDR3 region has 14 residues. Per the germline V gene, CDR1 is SGHVS and CDR2 is FNYEAQ. The DNA for the CDR3 is TGTGCCAGCAGCTTAGGGAGGAACCGAGAGACCCAGTACTTC. This codes for CASSLGRNRETQYF.

The CDR3 reads CASSKQGAREQYF. DNA for the CDR3: TGTGCCAGCAGCAAACAGGGGGCGAGGGAGCAGTACTTC. This chain links TRBV7-9 with TRBJ2-7, with 9 bases that match TRBD1. Germline CDR1 is SEHNR and CDR2 is FQNEAQ (reference sequence). Trimming took 5 bases from V and 7 from J; bases not matched to a gene: 6. The CDR3 contains 13 residues. Filled out from reference TRBV7-9 and TRBJ2-7, the complete variable domain reads DTGVSQNPRHKITKRGQNVTFRCDPISEHNRLYWYRQTLGQGPEFLTYFQNEAQLEKSRLLSDRFSAERPKGSFSTLEIQRTEQGDSAMYLCASSKQGAREQYFGPGTRLTVT.

This clone was detected only once. V gene TRBV5-1 combines with J gene TRBJ2-5; a possible D gene is TRBD2 (6 bases). Germline CDR1 reads SGHRS; CDR2 reads YFSETQ. The CDR3 has 15 residues. Trimming took 4 bases from V and 2 from J, leaving 15 bases between them. In DNA form, the CDR3 reads TGCGCCAGCAGCGGATCGGGACTTCCTCAAGAGACCCAGTACTTC. This sequence encodes CASSGSGLPQETQYF.

This clone has more than one count but fewer than ten. The J gene is TRBJ1-3, the V gene TRBV7-9; unclear D gene. V was cut by 5 bases and J by 1 base, with 3 bases left in between. Germline CDR1 and CDR2: SEHNR and FQNEAQ (reference sequence). The CDR3 has 12 amino acids. This CDR3 is CASSPSGNTIYF. The CDR3 region has the DNA TGTGCCAGCAGCCCATCTGGAAACACCATATATTTT.

This clone was found once. This chain links TRBV9 with TRBJ2-3; 8 bases agree with TRBD1. Germline CDR1 SGDLS, CDR2 YYNGEE. V trimming: 5 bases; J trimming: 2 bases; junction bases outside the gene matches: 4. This CDR3 contains 14 residues. CDR3 bases: TGTGCCAGCAGTAGGACAGGGCTCACAGATACGCAGTATTTT. This gives the protein CASSRTGLTDTQYF.

The chain is built from TRBV7-9 and TRBJ2-3, with 9 bases lining up with TRBD1. J was trimmed by 0 bases and V by 7 bases; bases with no gene match: 8. Germline V CDR1 and CDR2: SEHNR, FQNEAQ (reference sequence). The CDR3 sequence is 16 residues long. Written as DNA, the CDR3 is TGTGCCAGCAAACCGGACAGGGGCAATAGCACAGATACGCAGTATTTT. Residues: CASKPDRGNSTDTQYF.

The V and J genes are TRBV4-2 and TRBJ2-1; TRBD2 matches at 10 bases. This CDR3 region has 16 residues. The J segment lost 8 bases and the V segment lost 2 bases, leaving 9 bases of the junction unmatched. The V gene's germline CDR1 is LGHNA and CDR2 YNFKEQ. This CDR3 is CASSQLTSGAVDEQFF. In DNA form, the CDR3 reads TGTGCCAGCAGCCAACTAACTAGCGGGGCTGTGGATGAGCAGTTCTTC.

The chain carries TRBV11-2 and TRBJ2-4, with 11 bases fitting TRBD2. The germline V gene has CDR1 SGHAT and CDR2 FQNNGV. The CDR3 has 15 amino acids. V gave up 6 bases and J gave up 7 bases; unmatched junction bases: 8. The CDR3 loop reads CASRGGLAEGNIQYF. The DNA for the CDR3 is TGTGCCAGCAGGGGGGGACTAGCGGAGGGGAACATTCAGTACTTC.

The chain couples TRBV4-1 to TRBJ2-7; D may be TRBD2 (5 bases). CDR1 is MGHRA and CDR2 is YSYEKL in the germline V gene. Trimming removed 0 bases from V and 0 bases from J, with 21 bases in between. The CDR3 totals 19 residues. The CDR3 reads CASSQDGPLTGGPSYEQYF. The DNA of the CDR3 is TGCGCCAGCAGCCAAGATGGACCCCTCACTGGCGGGCCCTCCTACGAGCAGTACTTC.

V is TRBV5-1 and J is TRBJ2-7, with 9 bases aligning to TRBD1. The V and J ends lost 5 bases and 2 bases, in that order; junction bases with no gene match: 8. There are 15 residues in the CDR3. Germline CDR1 and CDR2: SGHRS and YFSETQ. The chain's CDR3 is CASRQQGASAYEQYF. The CDR3 nucleotides are TGCGCCAGCAGGCAACAGGGGGCTTCGGCCTACGAGCAGTACTTC.

The chain joins TRBV11-1 to TRBJ2-1, with TRBD2 identical over 11 bases. Germline trimming cut 1 base from V and 7 bases from J; bases unmatched to any gene: 6. The CDR3 has 16 residues. Germline V CDR1 and CDR2: SGHAT, FQDESV (reference sequence). The CDR3 DNA reads TGTGCCAGCAGCTTAGGTAGCGGGAGGGCCGTTAATGAGCAGTTCTTC. Translation: CASSLGSGRAVNEQFF. Filled out from reference TRBV11-1 and TRBJ2-1, the complete variable domain reads EAEVAQSPRYKITEKSQAVAFWCDPISGHATLYWYRQILGQGPELLVQFQDESVVDDSQLPKDRFSAERLKGVDSTLKIQPAELGDSAMYLCASSLGSGRAVNEQFFGPGTRLTVL.

The V call is TRBV23-1, the J call TRBJ2-7; 7 bases align to TRBD1. TRBV23-1 carries the ORF label, with uncertain function. This CDR3 has 14 residues. After removal of 3 bases from V and 5 bases from J, the junction contained 7 bases not matched to a gene. This CDR3 reads CASSHIDRENEQYF. CDR3 sequence (DNA): TGCGCCAGCAGTCACATTGACAGGGAGAACGAGCAGTACTTC.

This rearrangement joins TRBV6-6 to TRBJ1-6; D remains unclear. This CDR3 region has 12 residues. The V gene lost 0 bases and the J gene lost 9 bases, with 3 bases spanning the gap. CDR1 is MNHNY, CDR2 SVGAGI, per germline (reference sequence). CDR3 loop: CASSYSISPLHF. For the CDR3, the DNA is TGTGCCAGCAGTTACTCTATTTCACCCCTCCACTTT.

This chain links TRBV7-9 with TRBJ2-3; no reliable D call. Deletions cut 5 bases from V and 6 bases from J, with 9 bases between. The CDR3 spans 12 residues. The germline gives CDR1 SEHNR, CDR2 FQNEAQ (reference sequence). CDR3 loop: CASSPRLDTQYF. CDR3 DNA sequence: TGTGCCAGCAGCCCTAGGTTGGATACGCAGTATTTT.

This clone came up a few times. The chain couples TRBV6-5 to TRBJ1-2; 7 bases line up with TRBD1. This CDR3 spans 14 amino acids. Germline values: CDR1 MNHEY, CDR2 SVGAGI. J lost 4 bases, V lost 0 bases, and 2 bases had no gene match. The DNA of the CDR3 is TGTGCCAGCAGTTACTCGAGGGGGCCCTATGGCTACACCTTC. Protein: CASSYSRGPYGYTF.

The chain carries TRBV29-1 and TRBJ1-1; TRBD1 aligns across 7 bases. CDR3 length: 12 residues. V lost 7 bases to trimming and J lost 1 base; unmatched junction nucleotides: 3. In germline, CDR1 is SQVTM, CDR2 ANQGSEA. CDR3: CSARQGNTEAFF. The CDR3 nucleotides are TGCAGCGCACGACAGGGGAACACTGAAGCTTTCTTT.